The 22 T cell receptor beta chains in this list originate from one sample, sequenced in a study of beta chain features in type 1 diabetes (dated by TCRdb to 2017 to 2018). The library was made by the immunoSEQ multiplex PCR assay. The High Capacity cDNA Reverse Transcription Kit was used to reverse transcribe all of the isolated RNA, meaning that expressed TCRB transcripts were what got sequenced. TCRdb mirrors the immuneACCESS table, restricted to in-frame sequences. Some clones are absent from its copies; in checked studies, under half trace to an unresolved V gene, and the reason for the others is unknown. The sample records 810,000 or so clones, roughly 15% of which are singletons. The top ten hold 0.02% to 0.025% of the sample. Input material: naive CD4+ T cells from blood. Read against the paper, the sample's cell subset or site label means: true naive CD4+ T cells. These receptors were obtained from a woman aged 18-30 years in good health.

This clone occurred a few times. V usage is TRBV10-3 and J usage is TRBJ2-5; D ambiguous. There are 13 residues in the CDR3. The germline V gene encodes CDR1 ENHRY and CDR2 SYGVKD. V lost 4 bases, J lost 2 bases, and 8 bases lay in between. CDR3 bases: TGTGCCATCAGTGGTCCAGCTCAAGAGACCCAGTACTTC. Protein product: CAISGPAQETQYF.

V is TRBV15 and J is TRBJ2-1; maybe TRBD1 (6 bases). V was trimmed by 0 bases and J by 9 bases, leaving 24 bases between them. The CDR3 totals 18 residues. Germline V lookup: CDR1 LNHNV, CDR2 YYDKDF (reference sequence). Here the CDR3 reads CATSRDLRTDAPGGEQFF. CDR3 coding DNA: TGTGCCACCAGCAGAGATCTAAGGACAGATGCCCCCGGCGGTGAGCAGTTCTTC.

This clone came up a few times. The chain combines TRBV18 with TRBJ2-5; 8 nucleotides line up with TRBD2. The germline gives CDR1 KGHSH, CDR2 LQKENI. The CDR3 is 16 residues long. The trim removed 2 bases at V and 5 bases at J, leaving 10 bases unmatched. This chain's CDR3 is CASSPSSGILAETQYF. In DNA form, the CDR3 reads TGTGCCAGCTCACCAAGTAGCGGGATATTGGCGGAGACCCAGTACTTC.

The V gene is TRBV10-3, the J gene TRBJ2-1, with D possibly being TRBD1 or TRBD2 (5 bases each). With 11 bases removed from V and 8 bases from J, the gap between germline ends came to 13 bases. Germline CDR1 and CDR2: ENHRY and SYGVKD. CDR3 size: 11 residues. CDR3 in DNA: TGTGCCTCCAGAGGGGTGGATGAGCAGTTCTTC. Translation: CASRGVDEQFF.

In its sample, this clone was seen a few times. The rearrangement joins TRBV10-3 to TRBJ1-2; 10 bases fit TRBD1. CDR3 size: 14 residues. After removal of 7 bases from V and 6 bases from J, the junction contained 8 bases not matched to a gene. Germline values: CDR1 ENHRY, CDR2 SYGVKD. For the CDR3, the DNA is TGTGCCATCACGATCGACAGGGGGCGAGATGGCTACACCTTC. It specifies CAITIDRGRDGYTF.

The chain's CDR3 is CASSRLPLAGGTDTQYF. The CDR3 nucleotides are TGTGCCAGCAGCAGGCTTCCTCTAGCGGGAGGGACAGATACGCAGTATTTT. The genes are TRBV2 and TRBJ2-3, with 12 bases identical to TRBD2. Per the germline V gene, CDR1 is SNHLY and CDR2 is FYNNEI. The CDR3 extends over 17 amino acids. J gave up 3 bases and V 6 bases, and 10 bases lay outside the gene matches.

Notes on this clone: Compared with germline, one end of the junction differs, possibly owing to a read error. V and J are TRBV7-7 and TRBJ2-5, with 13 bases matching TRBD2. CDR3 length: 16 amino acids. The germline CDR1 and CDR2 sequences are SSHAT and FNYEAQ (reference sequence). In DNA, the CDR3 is TGTGCTAGCAGCTTGGGACTAGCGGGGCCCCAAGAGACCCAGTACTTC. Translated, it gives CASSLGLAGPQETQYF. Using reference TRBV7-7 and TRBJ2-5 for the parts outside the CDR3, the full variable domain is GAGVSQSPRYKVTKRGQDVTLRCDPISSHATLYWYQQALGQGPEFLTYFNYEAQPDKSGLPSDRFSAERPEGSISTLTIQRTEQRDSAMYRCASSLGLAGPQETQYFGPGTRLLVL.

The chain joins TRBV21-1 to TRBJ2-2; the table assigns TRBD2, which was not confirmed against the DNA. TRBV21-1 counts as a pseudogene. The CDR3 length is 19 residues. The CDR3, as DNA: TGTGCCAGCAGCAAACTGGGGACTAGCGGGAGCGCGAACACCGGGGAGCTGTTTTTT. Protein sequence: CASSKLGTSGSANTGELFF.

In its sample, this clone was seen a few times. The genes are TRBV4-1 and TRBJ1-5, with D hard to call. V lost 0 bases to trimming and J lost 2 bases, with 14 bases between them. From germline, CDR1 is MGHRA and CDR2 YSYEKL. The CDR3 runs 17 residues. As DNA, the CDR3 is TGCGCCAGCAGCCAAGATTTTGTCGGGGAACGCAATCAGCCCCAGCATTTT. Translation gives CASSQDFVGERNQPQHF.

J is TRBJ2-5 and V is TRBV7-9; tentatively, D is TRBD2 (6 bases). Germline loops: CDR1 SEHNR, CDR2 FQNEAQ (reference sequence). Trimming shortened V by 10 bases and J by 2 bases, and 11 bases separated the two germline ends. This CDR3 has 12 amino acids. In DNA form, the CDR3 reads TGTGCCATTCGGGAGAGACAAGAGACCCAGTACTTC. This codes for CAIRERQETQYF.

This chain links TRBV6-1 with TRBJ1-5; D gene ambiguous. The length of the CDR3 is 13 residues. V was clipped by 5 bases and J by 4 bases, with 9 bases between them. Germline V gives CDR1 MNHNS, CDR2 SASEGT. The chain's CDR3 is CASSTGRNQPQHF. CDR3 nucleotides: TGTGCCAGCAGTACCGGACGGAATCAGCCCCAGCATTTT.

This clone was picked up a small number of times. This chain's CDR3 is CASSSPRGRHPYEQYF. The CDR3 DNA sequence: TGTGCCAGCAGCTCCCCTAGGGGGAGGCATCCCTACGAGCAGTACTTC. The chain employs TRBV7-6 and TRBJ2-7; D is possibly TRBD1 or TRBD2 (6 bases each). V was clipped by 4 bases and J by 2 bases, with 18 bases between them. Germline V gene data show CDR1 as SGHVS and CDR2 as FNYEAQ. The CDR3 has 16 residues.

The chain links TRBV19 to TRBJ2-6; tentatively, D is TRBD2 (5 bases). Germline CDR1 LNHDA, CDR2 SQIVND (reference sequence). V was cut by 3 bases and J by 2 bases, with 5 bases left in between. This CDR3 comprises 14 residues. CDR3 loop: CASSMGAGANVLTF. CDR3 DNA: TGTGCCAGTAGTATGGGAGCTGGGGCCAACGTCCTGACTTTC. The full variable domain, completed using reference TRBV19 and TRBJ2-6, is DGGITQSPKYLFRKEGQNVTLSCEQNLNHDAMYWYRQDPGQGLRLIYYSQIVNDFQKGDIAEGYSVSREKKESFPLTVTSAQKNPTAFYLCASSMGAGANVLTFGAGSRLTVL.

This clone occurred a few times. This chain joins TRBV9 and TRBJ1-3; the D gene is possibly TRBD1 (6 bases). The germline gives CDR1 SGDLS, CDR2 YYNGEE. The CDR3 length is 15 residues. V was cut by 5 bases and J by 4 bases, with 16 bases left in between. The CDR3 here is CASSGGRGSGNTIYF. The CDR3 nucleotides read TGTGCCAGCAGTGGAGGCAGGGGTTCAGGAAACACCATATATTTT.

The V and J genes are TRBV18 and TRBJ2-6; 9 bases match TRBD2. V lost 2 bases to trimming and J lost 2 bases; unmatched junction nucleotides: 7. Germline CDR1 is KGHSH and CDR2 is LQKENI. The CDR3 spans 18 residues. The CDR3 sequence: CASSPSVIAGAGANVLTF. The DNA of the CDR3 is TGTGCCAGCTCACCATCTGTCATAGCGGGAGCTGGGGCCAACGTCCTGACTTTC.

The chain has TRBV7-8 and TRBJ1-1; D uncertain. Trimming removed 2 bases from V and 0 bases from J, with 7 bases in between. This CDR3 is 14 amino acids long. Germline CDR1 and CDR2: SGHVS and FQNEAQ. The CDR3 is CASSLYWVNTEAFF. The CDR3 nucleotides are TGTGCCAGCAGCTTATATTGGGTGAACACTGAAGCTTTCTTT.

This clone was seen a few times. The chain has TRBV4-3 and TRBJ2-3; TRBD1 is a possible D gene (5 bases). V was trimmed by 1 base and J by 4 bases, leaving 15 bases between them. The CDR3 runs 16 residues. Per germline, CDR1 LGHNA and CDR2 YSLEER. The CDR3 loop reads CASSQGPTRGADTQYF. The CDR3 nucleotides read TGCGCCAGCAGCCAAGGTCCGACAAGGGGTGCAGATACGCAGTATTTT.

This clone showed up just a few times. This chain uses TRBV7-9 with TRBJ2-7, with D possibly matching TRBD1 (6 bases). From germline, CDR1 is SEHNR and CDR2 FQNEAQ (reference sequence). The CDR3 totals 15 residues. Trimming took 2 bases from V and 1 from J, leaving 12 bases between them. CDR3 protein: CASSLLGDISYEQYF. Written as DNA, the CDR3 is TGTGCCAGCAGCTTATTGGGGGACATTTCCTACGAGCAGTACTTC.

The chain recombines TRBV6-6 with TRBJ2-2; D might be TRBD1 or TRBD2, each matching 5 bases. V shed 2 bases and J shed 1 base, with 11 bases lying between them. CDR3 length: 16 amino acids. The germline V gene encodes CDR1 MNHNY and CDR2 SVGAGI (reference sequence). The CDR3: CASSYEGRVNTGELFF. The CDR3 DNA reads TGTGCCAGCAGTTACGAGGGACGGGTGAACACCGGGGAGCTGTTTTTT.

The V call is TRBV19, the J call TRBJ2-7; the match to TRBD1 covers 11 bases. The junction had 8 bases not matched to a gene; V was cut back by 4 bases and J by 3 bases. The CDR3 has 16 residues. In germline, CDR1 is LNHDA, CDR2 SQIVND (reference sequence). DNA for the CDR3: TGTGCCAGTAGTAACTCCCCGGGACAGGGGGTCTACGAGCAGTACTTC. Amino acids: CASSNSPGQGVYEQYF.

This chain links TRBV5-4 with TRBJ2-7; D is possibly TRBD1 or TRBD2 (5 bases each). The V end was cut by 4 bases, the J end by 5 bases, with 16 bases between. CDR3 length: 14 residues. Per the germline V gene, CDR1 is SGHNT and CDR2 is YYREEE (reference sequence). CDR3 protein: CASSTGPAHDEQYF. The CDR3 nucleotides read TGTGCCAGCAGCACGGGACCAGCACATGACGAGCAGTACTTC. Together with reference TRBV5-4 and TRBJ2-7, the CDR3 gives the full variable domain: ETGVTQSPTHLIKTRGQQVTLRCSSQSGHNTVSWYQQALGQGPQFIFQYYREEENGRGNFPPRFSGLQFPNYSSELNVNALELDDSALYLCASSTGPAHDEQYFGPGTRLTVT.

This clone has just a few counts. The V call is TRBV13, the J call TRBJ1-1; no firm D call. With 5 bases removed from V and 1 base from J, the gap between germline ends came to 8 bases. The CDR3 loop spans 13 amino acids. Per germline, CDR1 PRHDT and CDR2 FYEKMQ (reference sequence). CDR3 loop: CASSVRPNTEAFF. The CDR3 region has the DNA TGTGCCAGCAGCGTCAGGCCGAACACTGAAGCTTTCTTT.